The 2 T cell receptor beta chains listed next were all sequenced from one sample in a study of glioma-infiltrating T cells after dendritic cell vaccination. Time point denoted: after dendritic cell vaccination, including at tumor progression/relapse. The assay was immunoSEQ multiplex PCR, and TCRdb's table has in-frame clones only and misses some. Altogether almost 90,000 clones are present, roughly 80% being singletons, with the ten largest covering around 7%. This specimen consisted of blood, obtained after dendritic cell vaccination. The source of these receptors is a human donor with glioblastoma.

This clone was seen a single time. The chain employs TRBV5-8 and TRBJ2-5, with 13 bases fitting TRBD2. The CDR3 spans 17 residues. Trimming cost V 0 bases and J 2 bases; bases outside gene matches: 4. Looked up from germline, CDR1 is SGHTS and CDR2 is YDEGEE. Written as DNA, the CDR3 is TGTGCCAGCAGCTTGGGGACTAGCGGGGGAGAACAAGAGACCCAGTACTTC. It encodes CASSLGTSGGEQETQYF.

The V gene is TRBV15, the J gene TRBJ1-6; a possible D gene is TRBD1 (6 bases). The V end lost 2 bases, the J end lost 13 bases, and 21 bases lay between the germline ends. The CDR3 covers 16 residues. CDR1 is LNHNV and CDR2 is YYDKDF in the germline V gene (reference sequence). The CDR3 loop is CATSRPSDSLTSPLHF. In DNA, the CDR3 is TGTGCCACCAGCAGACCCTCGGACAGCCTCACTTCTCCCCTCCACTTT.